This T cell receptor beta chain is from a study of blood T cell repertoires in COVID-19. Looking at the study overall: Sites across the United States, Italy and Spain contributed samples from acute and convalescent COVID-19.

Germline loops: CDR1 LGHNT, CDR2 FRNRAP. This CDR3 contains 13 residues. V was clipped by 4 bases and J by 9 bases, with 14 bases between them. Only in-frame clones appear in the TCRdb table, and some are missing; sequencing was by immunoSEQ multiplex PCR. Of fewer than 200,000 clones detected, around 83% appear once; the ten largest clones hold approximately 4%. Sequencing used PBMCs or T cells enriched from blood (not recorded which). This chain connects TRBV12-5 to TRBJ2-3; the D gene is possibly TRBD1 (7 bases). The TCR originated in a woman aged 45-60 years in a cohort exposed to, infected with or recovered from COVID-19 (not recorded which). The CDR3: CASGSPQGGTQYF. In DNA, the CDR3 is TGTGCTAGTGGTTCACCCCAGGGGGGAACGCAGTATTTT.